This record looks at one TCR beta chain sequence and its context. This table comes from immunoSEQ multiplex PCR, and its TCRdb copy is limited to in-frame clones, with some not included. The sample lists fewer than 85,000 clones; roughly nine tenths were seen once. The data were taken from a study of OX40 agonist ivuxolimab in advanced cancers. There are 15 residues in the CDR3. V was cut by 4 bases and J by 2 bases, with 14 bases left in between. Germline lookup yields CDR1 SGDLS and CDR2 YYNGEE. The origin of this receptor is an adult with an advanced solid tumor such as melanoma, head and neck, liver or kidney cancer. Here the sequenced sample was CD4+ or CD8+ T cells sorted from blood, taken in a trial of the OX40 agonist ivuxolimab. The chain recombines TRBV9 with TRBJ2-3; D not certain. CDR3 sequence (DNA): TGTGCCAGCAGCCCGTCCCCAACCCTCACAGATACGCAGTATTTT. Amino acid sequence: CASSPSPTLTDTQYF.